This record looks at one TCR beta chain sequence and its context. The antigen is not known. UMIs were attached via template switching, each with a 6-nucleotide sample barcode. One entry per CDR3 protein, without DNA, is what TCRdb gives after re-calling the 5' RACE reads. This table holds some 450,000 distinct CDR3 sequences. The data were taken from a study of monozygotic twins with inflammatory bowel disease. Study-level results: IBD patients had lower TCRbeta diversity (inverse Simpson) than healthy co-twins. Different T cell subtypes could not be distinguished.

Collection of a roughly 2.5 ml blood sample took place per donor. The CDR3 length is 14 residues. The germline CDR1 and CDR2 sequences are SGDLS and YYNGEE. V is TRBV9 and J is TRBJ1-4. The sample was blood. The TCR originated in a human donor with ulcerative colitis or Crohn's disease, or a healthy co-twin of an affected twin (not recorded which). CDR3 region: CASSVEGNGEKLFF.